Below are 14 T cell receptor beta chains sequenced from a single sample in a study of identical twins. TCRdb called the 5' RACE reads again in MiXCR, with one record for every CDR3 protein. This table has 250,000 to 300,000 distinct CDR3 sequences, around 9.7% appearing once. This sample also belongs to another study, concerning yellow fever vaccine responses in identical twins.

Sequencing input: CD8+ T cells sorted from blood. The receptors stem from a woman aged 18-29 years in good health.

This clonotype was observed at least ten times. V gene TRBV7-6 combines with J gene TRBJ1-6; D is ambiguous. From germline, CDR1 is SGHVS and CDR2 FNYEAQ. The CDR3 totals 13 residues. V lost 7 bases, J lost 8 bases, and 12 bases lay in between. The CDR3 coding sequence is TGTGCCAGCAAGGACCGGTCGCATTCACCCCTCCACTTT. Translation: CASKDRSHSPLHF.

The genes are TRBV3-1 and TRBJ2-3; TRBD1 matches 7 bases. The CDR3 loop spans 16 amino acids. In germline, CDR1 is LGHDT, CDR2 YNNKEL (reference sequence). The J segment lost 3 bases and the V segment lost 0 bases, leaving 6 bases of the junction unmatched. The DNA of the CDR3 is TGTGCCAGCAGCCAAGATTCGGGACAGCCGACAGATACGCAGTATTTT. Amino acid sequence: CASSQDSGQPTDTQYF.

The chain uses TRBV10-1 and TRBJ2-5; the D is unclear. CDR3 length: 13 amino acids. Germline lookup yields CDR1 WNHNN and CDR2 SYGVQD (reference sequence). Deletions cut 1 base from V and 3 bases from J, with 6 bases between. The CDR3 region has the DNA TGCGCCAGCAGTGAGTACCGGGAAGAGACCCAGTACTTC. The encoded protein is CASSEYREETQYF.

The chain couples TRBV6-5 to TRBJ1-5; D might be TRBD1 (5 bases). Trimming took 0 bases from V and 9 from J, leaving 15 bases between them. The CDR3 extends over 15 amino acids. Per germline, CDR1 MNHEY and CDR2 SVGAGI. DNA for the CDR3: TGTGCCAGCAGTTACTCTAGGGACCTACGTCGGCCCCAGCATTTT. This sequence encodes CASSYSRDLRRPQHF.

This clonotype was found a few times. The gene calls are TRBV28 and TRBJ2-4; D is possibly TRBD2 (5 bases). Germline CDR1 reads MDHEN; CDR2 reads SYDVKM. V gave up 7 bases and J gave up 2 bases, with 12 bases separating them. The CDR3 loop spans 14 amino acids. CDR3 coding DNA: TGTGCCAGCACCATAGACGGGACCAAAAACATTCAGTACTTC. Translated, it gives CASTIDGTKNIQYF. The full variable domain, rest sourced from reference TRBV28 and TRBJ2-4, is DVKVTQSSRYLVKRTGEKVFLECVQDMDHENMFWYRQDPGLGLRLIYFSYDVKMKEKGDIPEGYSVSREKKERFSLILESASTNQTSMYLCASTIDGTKNIQYFGAGTRLSVL.

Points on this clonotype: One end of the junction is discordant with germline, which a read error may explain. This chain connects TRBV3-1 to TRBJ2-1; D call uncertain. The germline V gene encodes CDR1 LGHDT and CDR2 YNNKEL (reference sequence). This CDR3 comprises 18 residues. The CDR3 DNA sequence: TGTGCCTGCAGTTTCACGGTGGGCAGACGGAGCTCCTACAATGAGCAGTTCTTC. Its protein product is CACSFTVGRRSSYNEQFF.

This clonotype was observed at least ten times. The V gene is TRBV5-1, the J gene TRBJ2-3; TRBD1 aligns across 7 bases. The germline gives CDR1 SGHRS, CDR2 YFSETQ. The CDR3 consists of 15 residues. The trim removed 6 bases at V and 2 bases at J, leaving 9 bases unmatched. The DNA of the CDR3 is TGCGCCAGCACCCAGACAGGGCTCCCCACAGATACGCAGTATTTT. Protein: CASTQTGLPTDTQYF. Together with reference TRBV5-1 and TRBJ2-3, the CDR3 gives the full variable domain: KAGVTQTPRYLIKTRGQQVTLSCSPISGHRSVSWYQQTPGQGLQFLFEYFSETQRNKGNFPGRFSGRQFSNSRSEMNVSTLELGDSALYLCASTQTGLPTDTQYFGPGTRLTVL.

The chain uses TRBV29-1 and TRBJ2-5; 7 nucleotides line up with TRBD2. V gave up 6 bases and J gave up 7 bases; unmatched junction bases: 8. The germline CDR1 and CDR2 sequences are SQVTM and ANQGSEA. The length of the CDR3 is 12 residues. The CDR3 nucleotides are TGCAGCGTACCGGGGGGTGGATCGACCCAGTACTTC. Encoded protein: CSVPGGGSTQYF.

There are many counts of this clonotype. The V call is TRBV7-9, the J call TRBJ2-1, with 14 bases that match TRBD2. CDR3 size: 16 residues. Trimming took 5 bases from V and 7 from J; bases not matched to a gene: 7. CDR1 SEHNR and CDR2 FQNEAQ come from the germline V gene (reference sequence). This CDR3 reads CASSPRLAGGPNEQFF. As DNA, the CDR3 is TGTGCCAGCAGCCCAAGACTAGCGGGGGGGCCAAATGAGCAGTTCTTC.

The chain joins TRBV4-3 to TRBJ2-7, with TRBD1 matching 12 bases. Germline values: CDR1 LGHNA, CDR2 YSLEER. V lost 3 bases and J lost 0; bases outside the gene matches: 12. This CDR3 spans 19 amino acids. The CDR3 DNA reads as TGCGCCAGCAGCCAGGGAGTAGGGGACAGGGGGCCCTACTCCTACGAGCAGTACTTC. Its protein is CASSQGVGDRGPYSYEQYF.

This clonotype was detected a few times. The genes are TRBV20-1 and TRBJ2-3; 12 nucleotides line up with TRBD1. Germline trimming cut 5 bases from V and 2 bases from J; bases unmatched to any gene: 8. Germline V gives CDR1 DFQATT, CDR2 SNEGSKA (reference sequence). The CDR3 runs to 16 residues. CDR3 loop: CSARDRGREVTDTQYF. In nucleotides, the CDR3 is TGCAGTGCTCGGGACAGGGGGCGGGAGGTCACAGATACGCAGTATTTT.

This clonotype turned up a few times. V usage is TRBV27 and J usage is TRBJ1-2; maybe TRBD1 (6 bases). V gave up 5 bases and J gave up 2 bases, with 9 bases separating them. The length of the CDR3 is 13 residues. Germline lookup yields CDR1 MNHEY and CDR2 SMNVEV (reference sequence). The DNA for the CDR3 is TGTGCCAGCAGTGTGACAGGCAACTATGGCTACACCTTC. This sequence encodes CASSVTGNYGYTF.

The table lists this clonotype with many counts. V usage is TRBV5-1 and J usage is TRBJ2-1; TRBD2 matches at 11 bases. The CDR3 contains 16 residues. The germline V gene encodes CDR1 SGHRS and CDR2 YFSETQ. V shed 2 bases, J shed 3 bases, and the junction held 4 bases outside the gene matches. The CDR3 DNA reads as TGCGCCAGCAGCTTCACCGGGACTAGCGGCTACAATGAGCAGTTCTTC. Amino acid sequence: CASSFTGTSGYNEQFF.

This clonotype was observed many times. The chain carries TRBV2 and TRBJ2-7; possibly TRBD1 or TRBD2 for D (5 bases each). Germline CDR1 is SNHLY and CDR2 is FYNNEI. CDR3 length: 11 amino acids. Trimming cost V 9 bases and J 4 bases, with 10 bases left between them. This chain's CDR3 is CASTWGYEQYF. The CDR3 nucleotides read TGTGCCAGTACCTGGGGGTACGAGCAGTACTTC.